This TCR beta chain originates from a study of CD8 T cells in Susac syndrome. It was with random hexamers that 0.5 to 1 ug RNA was reverse transcribed. TCRdb re-called the immunoSEQ multiplex PCR reads through MiXCR, storing one row per CDR3 protein. The sample consists of under 350,000 distinct CDR3 sequences, under 95% of them appearing once. Germline CDR1 is KGHSH and CDR2 is LQKENI. Trimming took off 3 bases at V and 3 bases at J, with 8 bases between the two ends. The CDR3 sequence is 13 residues long. Sequenced sample: CD4+ T cells from PBMCs. The chain recombines TRBV18 with TRBJ1-1; perhaps TRBD1 as D (5 bases). The receptor was derived from a human donor with multiple sclerosis. CDR3 bases: TGTGCCAGCTCACCGACGGGGGACACTGAAGCTTTCTTT. It specifies CASSPTGDTEAFF.